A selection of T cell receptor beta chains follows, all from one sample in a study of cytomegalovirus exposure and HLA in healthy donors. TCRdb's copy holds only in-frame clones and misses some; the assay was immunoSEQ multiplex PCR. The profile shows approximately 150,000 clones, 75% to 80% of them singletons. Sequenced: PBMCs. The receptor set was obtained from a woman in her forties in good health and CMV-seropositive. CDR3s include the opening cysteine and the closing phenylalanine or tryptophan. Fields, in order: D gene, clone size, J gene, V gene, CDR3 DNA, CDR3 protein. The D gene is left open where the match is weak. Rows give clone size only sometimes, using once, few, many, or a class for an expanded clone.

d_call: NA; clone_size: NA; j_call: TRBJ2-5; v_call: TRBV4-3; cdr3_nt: TGCGCCAGCAGCCAAGGCCACACGCACGAGACCCAGTACTTC; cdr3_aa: CASSQGHTHETQYF
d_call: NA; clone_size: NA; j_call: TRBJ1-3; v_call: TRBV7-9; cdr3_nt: TGTGCCAGCAGCTTAGGGTCGAGTATCTCTGGAAACACCATATATTTT; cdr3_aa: CASSLGSSISGNTIYF
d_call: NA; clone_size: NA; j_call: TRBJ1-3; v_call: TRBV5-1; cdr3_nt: TGCGCCAGCAGCTTCGCACAGGGTCCCGGAAACACCATATATTTT; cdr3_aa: CASSFAQGPGNTIYF
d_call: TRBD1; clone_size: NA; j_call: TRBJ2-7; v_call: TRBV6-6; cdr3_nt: TGTGCCAGCAAGTTAGGACAGGGGGGACCCTACGAGCAGTACTTC; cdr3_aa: CASKLGQGGPYEQYF
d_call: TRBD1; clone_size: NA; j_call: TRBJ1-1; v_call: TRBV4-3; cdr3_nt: TGCGCCAGCAGCCCCGGACAGGGGTGGACTGAAGCTTTCTTT; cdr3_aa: CASSPGQGWTEAFF
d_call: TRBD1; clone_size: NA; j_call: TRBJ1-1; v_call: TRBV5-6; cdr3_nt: TGTGCCAGCAGCTTATTGGACAGGACAAACACTGAAGCTTTCTTT; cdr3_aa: CASSLLDRTNTEAFF
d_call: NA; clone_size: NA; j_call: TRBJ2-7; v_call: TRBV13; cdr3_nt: TGTGCCAGCAGCTTACTACGATCCTACGAGCAGTACTTC; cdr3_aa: CASSLLRSYEQYF
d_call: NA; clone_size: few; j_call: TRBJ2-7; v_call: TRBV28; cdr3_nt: TGTGCCAGCACCTCCCTAGGGGGCGAGCAGTACTTC; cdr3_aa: CASTSLGGEQYF
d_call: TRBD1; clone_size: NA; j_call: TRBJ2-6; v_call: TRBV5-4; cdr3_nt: TGTGCCAGCAGCTTCCGACAGGGCCAAAGGACTGGGGCCAACGTCCTGACTTTC; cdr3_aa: CASSFRQGQRTGANVLTF
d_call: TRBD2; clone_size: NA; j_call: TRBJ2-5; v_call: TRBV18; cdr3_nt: TGTGCCAGTTCAAGCGGGAGTGGAGAGACCCAGTACTTC; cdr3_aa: CASSSGSGETQYF
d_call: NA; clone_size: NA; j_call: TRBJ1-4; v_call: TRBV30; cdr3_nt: TGTGCCTGGACACAGCAGGAAAAACTGTTTTTT; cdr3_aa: CAWTQQEKLFF
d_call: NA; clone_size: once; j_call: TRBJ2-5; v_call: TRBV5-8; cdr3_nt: TGTGCCAGCAGCTTGGCAGAAGAGACCCAGTACTTC; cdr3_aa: CASSLAEETQYF
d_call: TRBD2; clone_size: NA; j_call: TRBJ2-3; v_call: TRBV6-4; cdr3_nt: TGTGCCAGCCCCCGGGATACTAGCGGGAGCACAGATACGCAGTATTTT; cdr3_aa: CASPRDTSGSTDTQYF
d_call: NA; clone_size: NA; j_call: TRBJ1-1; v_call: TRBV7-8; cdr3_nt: TGTGCCAGCAGCGTCACGGGGGGGGCGGGCACTGAAGCTTTCTTT; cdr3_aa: CASSVTGGAGTEAFF
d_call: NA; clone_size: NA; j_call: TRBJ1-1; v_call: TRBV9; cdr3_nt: TGTGCCAGCAGCGTAGCGCAGGGAATGAACACTGAAGCTTTCTTT; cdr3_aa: CASSVAQGMNTEAFF
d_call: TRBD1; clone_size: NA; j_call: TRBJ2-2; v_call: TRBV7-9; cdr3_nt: TGTGCCAGCAGCTTAGGGGACAGGAACACCGGGGAGCTGTTTTTT; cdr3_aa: CASSLGDRNTGELFF